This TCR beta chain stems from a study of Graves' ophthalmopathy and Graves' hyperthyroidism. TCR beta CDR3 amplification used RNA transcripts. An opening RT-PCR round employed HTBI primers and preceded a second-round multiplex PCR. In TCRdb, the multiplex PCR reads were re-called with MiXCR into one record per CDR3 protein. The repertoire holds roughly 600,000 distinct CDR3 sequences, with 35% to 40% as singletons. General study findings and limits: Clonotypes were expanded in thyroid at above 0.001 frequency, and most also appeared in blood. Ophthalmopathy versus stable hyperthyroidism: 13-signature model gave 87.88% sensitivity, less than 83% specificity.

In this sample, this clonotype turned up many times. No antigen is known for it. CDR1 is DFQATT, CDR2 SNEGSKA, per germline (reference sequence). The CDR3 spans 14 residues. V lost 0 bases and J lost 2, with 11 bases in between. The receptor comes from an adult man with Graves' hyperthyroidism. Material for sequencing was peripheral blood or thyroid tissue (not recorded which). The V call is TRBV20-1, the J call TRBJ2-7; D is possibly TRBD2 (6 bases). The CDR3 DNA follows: TGCAGTGCTAGAGATTCGGGCGGGGCCTACGAGCAGTACTTC. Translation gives CSARDSGGAYEQYF.